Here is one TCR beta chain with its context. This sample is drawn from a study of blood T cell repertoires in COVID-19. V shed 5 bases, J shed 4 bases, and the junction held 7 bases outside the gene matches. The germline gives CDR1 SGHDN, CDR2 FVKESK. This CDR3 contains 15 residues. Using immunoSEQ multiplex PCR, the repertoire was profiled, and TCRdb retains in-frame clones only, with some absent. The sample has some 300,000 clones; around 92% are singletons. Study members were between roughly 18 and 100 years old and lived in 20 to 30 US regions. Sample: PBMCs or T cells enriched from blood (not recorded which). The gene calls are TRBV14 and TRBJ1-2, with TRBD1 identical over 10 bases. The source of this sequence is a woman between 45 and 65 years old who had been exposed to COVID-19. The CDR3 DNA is TGTGCCAGCAGCAACCGGGACAGGGGTGTCTATGGCTACACCTTC. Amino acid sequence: CASSNRDRGVYGYTF.